Below, 17 T cell receptor beta chains from the same sample are listed, as sequenced in a study of blood T cell repertoires in COVID-19 (dated by TCRdb to 2020 to 2021). The receptor library was made with the immunoSEQ multiplex PCR assay. What TCRdb holds here is the immuneACCESS table cut down to in-frame rearrangements. Part of the clones is not present; checked against another copy, under half of the missing clones reflect an unresolved V gene, and the others are unexplained. Recorded for this sample are roughly 130,000 clones; 84% of them occurred a single time. The ten largest make up less than 9% of the sample. Material for sequencing was peripheral blood. Source of these receptors: a man under 40 with COVID-19, enrolled during active disease.

The chain carries TRBV5-4 and TRBJ2-7; 8 positions match TRBD1. Trimming at V came to 4 bases and at J to 4 bases, leaving 10 bases not matched to a gene. Germline V gene sequence: CDR1 SGHNT, CDR2 YYREEE (reference sequence). The CDR3 covers 15 residues. CDR3 in DNA: TGTGCCAGCAGCGGGCCGGGCAGGGGGCAATACGAGCAGTACTTC. It encodes CASSGPGRGQYEQYF.

This chain connects TRBV2 to TRBJ2-7; a weak D match, TRBD1 (6 bases). Germline V lookup: CDR1 SNHLY, CDR2 FYNNEI. The CDR3 totals 15 residues. V dropped 7 bases and J dropped 2 bases, with 18 bases sitting between them. The CDR3 bases are TGTGCCAGCATTGACCCCGGGACACCTACCTACGAGCAGTACTTC. This encodes CASIDPGTPTYEQYF.

V and J are TRBV10-3 and TRBJ1-3, with D tentatively TRBD1 (5 bases). The CDR3 covers 13 residues. The germline V and J ends were trimmed by 3 bases and 9 bases, with 12 bases remaining between them. The V gene's germline CDR1 is ENHRY and CDR2 SYGVKD. The CDR3 loop is CAISERGLPTIYF. CDR3 DNA sequence: TGTGCCATCAGTGAAAGGGGTCTGCCCACCATATATTTT.

J is TRBJ2-3 and V is TRBV11-2, with 8 bases lining up with TRBD1. The CDR3 is 14 amino acids. Germline V gene lookup returns CDR1 SGHAT and CDR2 FQNNGV. V lost 4 bases and J lost 5; bases outside the gene matches: 5. CDR3 sequence (DNA): TGTGCCAGCAGCTCGGACAGGGTACAAGATACGCAGTATTTT. Protein sequence: CASSSDRVQDTQYF. Looking up the rest from reference TRBV11-2 and TRBJ2-3 gives the full variable domain: EAGVAQSPRYKIIEKRQSVAFWCNPISGHATLYWYQQILGQGPKLLIQFQNNGVVDDSQLPKDRFSAERLKGVDSTLKIQPAKLEDSAVYLCASSSDRVQDTQYFGPGTRLTVL.

V usage is TRBV19 and J usage is TRBJ2-1; D might be TRBD2 (5 bases). Germline V gives CDR1 LNHDA, CDR2 SQIVND (reference sequence). There are 17 residues in the CDR3. V was cut by 3 bases and J by 8 bases, with 23 bases left in between. The CDR3 coding sequence is TGTGCCAGTAGTATGGTTCGGGGTGGGAGTACGGGCCATGAGCAGTTCTTC. This encodes CASSMVRGGSTGHEQFF.

The gene calls are TRBV28 and TRBJ1-5; 9 nucleotides agree with TRBD1. CDR1 and CDR2 (germline): MDHEN, SYDVKM. The CDR3 runs to 18 residues. The ends lost 6 bases at V and 0 bases at J; junction bases unmatched: 12. The CDR3 region has the DNA TGTGCCAGCAGCTTGCCGGGACAGGGCCGGAATAGCAATCAGCCCCAGCATTTT. Its protein product is CASSLPGQGRNSNQPQHF.

The rearrangement links TRBV2 to TRBJ1-1, with D possibly being TRBD1 (5 bases). The V gene lost 4 bases and the J gene lost 5 bases, with 8 bases spanning the gap. CDR1 SNHLY and CDR2 FYNNEI come from the germline V gene. There are 12 residues in the CDR3. The CDR3: CASSGQRTEAFF. CDR3 coding DNA: TGTGCCAGCAGTGGACAGAGAACTGAAGCTTTCTTT. The whole variable domain, remainder taken from reference TRBV2 and TRBJ1-1, is EPEVTQTPSHQVTQMGQEVILRCVPISNHLYFYWYRQILGQKVEFLVSFYNNEISEKSEIFDDQFSVERPDGSNFTLKIRSTKLEDSAMYFCASSGQRTEAFFGQGTRLTVV.

The CDR3 bases are TGTGCCAGCAGTGACCCGGGATCCTACGAGCAGTACTTC. Protein product: CASSDPGSYEQYF. The chain carries TRBV6-1 and TRBJ2-7; D possibly corresponds to TRBD2 (5 bases). The CDR3 length is 13 residues. Trimming pared 3 bases from V and 1 base from J, leaving 7 bases between. Looked up from germline, CDR1 is MNHNS and CDR2 is SASEGT.

The V and J genes are TRBV28 and TRBJ2-7; D is possibly TRBD2 (5 bases). The germline V and J ends were trimmed by 6 bases and 3 bases, with 12 bases remaining between them. The CDR3 is 13 amino acids. CDR1 is MDHEN, CDR2 SYDVKM, per germline. The CDR3 nucleotides read TGTGCCAGCAGAACCACCGGGATCTACGAGCAGTACTTC. This translates into CASRTTGIYEQYF.

This clone occurred once. The CDR3 sequence: CASSLRRGRGSYEQYF. The CDR3 nucleotides read TGTGCCAGCAGTTTAAGGAGGGGGAGGGGCTCCTACGAGCAGTACTTC. The chain carries TRBV27 and TRBJ2-7, with D maybe TRBD2 (7 bases). CDR1 and CDR2 from the germline V gene are MNHEY and SMNVEV (reference sequence). This CDR3 spans 16 amino acids. The V gene lost 2 bases and the J gene lost 0 bases, with 14 bases spanning the gap.

The CDR3 nucleotides are TGTGCCAGCAGCTCCCTTATACCGGGACAGGGGACCTACGAGCAGTACTTC. Translation: CASSSLIPGQGTYEQYF. The chain couples TRBV7-2 to TRBJ2-7; 10 bases are shared with TRBD1. Germline V gene sequence: CDR1 SGHTA, CDR2 FQGNSA. J was trimmed by 2 bases and V by 4 bases; bases with no gene match: 11. CDR3 length: 17 residues.

The chain links TRBV4-2 to TRBJ1-1, with D unclear. V lost 2 bases, J lost 0 bases, and 13 bases lay in between. The V gene's germline CDR1 is LGHNA and CDR2 YNFKEQ. The CDR3 is 16 amino acids. The CDR3 DNA follows: TGTGCCAGCAGCCAACTTGCCAGTGAGGTGAACACTGAAGCTTTCTTT. This sequence encodes CASSQLASEVNTEAFF.

The chain links TRBV5-5 to TRBJ1-2, with D unclear. The CDR3 spans 14 residues. CDR1 is SGHKS and CDR2 is YYEKEE in the germline V gene (reference sequence). V was cut by 4 bases and J by 0 bases, with 10 bases left in between. CDR3 region: CASSPGLTNYGYTF. The CDR3 region has the DNA TGTGCCAGCAGCCCAGGACTGACTAACTATGGCTACACCTTC.

V usage is TRBV6-2 or TRBV6-3 and J usage is TRBJ1-1; 8 bases agree with TRBD1. V shed 5 bases, J shed 4 bases, and the junction held 9 bases outside the gene matches. CDR3 size: 15 residues. Per the germline V gene, CDR1 is MNHEY and CDR2 is SVGEGT. The CDR3 DNA is TGTGCCAGCAGTGACCGGACAGGGCGAGGCACTGAAGCTTTCTTT. Translating it yields CASSDRTGRGTEAFF.

The chain joins TRBV7-2 to TRBJ1-1; no firm D call. CDR3 length: 15 amino acids. V was clipped by 5 bases and J by 0 bases, with 13 bases between them. Germline V gene data show CDR1 as SGHTA and CDR2 as FQGNSA. As DNA, the CDR3 is TGTGCCAGCAGCGCGGGCGGACGGATGAACACTGAAGCTTTCTTT. Amino acids: CASSAGGRMNTEAFF.

This clone was detected only once. The rearrangement joins TRBV28 to TRBJ2-3; D possibly corresponds to TRBD2 (5 bases). The ends were cut back, 3 bases at V and 2 bases at J, with 15 bases in the middle. This CDR3 has 16 residues. CDR1 is MDHEN, CDR2 SYDVKM, per germline. In DNA form, the CDR3 reads TGTGCCAGCAGTTTTTCCAGGAGGATCGACACAGATACGCAGTATTTT. Translation gives CASSFSRRIDTDTQYF. The variable domain in full, with the rest retrieved from reference TRBV28 and TRBJ2-3, is DVKVTQSSRYLVKRTGEKVFLECVQDMDHENMFWYRQDPGLGLRLIYFSYDVKMKEKGDIPEGYSVSREKKERFSLILESASTNQTSMYLCASSFSRRIDTDTQYFGPGTRLTVL.

J is TRBJ2-1 and V is TRBV11-2, with 14 positions matching TRBD2. Germline loops: CDR1 SGHAT, CDR2 FQNNGV. Unmatched junction bases numbered 1, after V lost 6 bases and J lost 0 bases. The CDR3 has 16 residues. The CDR3 DNA follows: TGTGCCAGCAGGGGGACTAGCGGGAGCTCCTACAATGAGCAGTTCTTC. This codes for CASRGTSGSSYNEQFF.